What follows are 7 T cell receptor beta chains derived from one specimen sequenced in a study of graft-versus-host responses after intestinal transplantation. The method was immunoSEQ multiplex PCR; TCRdb's version includes in-frame clones alone and lacks a portion of them. Of some 40,000 clones in the sample, over 85% are singletons; the top ten hold 3.6%. The specimen comprised PBMCs, sampled approximately 100 weeks after intestinal transplantation. Receptors were obtained from a human patient who received an intestinal transplant, so some T cells may come from the graft donor.

DNA of the CDR3: TGTGCCAGCAGCGCCCGGGTCTCTCCCTATGGCTACACCTTC. Translated, it gives CASSARVSPYGYTF. The chain has TRBV9 and TRBJ1-2, with D hard to call. V lost 3 bases to trimming and J lost 4 bases, with 13 bases between them. The CDR3 spans 14 residues. Germline lookup yields CDR1 SGDLS and CDR2 YYNGEE.

The chain is built from TRBV29-1 and TRBJ2-7; 7 nucleotides line up with TRBD1. The CDR3 runs 12 residues. The germline gives CDR1 SQVTM, CDR2 ANQGSEA. The V segment lost 4 bases and the J segment 3 bases; nucleotides outside the gene matches: 3. The CDR3 DNA follows: TGCAGCGTTGGGGCAGGGGGCTACGAGCAGTACTTC. It codes for CSVGAGGYEQYF.

The gene calls are TRBV6-1 and TRBJ1-5, with TRBD1 as a possible D gene (6 bases). Germline V gene lookup returns CDR1 MNHNS and CDR2 SASEGT. Trimming took off 6 bases at V and 3 bases at J, with 15 bases between the two ends. The CDR3 consists of 15 residues. The CDR3 here is CASRPGQGDNQPQHF. The CDR3 nucleotides read TGTGCCAGCAGGCCGGGACAAGGGGACAATCAGCCCCAGCATTTT.

The rearrangement uses TRBV6-1 and TRBJ2-7; D possibly corresponds to TRBD1 (5 bases). V was shortened by 10 bases and J by 0 bases, with 10 bases between the two germline ends. CDR3 length: 12 amino acids. Per germline, CDR1 MNHNS and CDR2 SASEGT. The CDR3 nucleotides read TGTGCCACCAGCAGGGCCTCCTACGAGCAGTACTTC. Translated, it gives CATSRASYEQYF.

The chain employs TRBV4-1 and TRBJ2-1, with a weak D call TRBD1 (5 bases). Trimming left V 1 base short and J 1 base short, with 11 bases between. The CDR3 runs 16 residues. The germline gives CDR1 MGHRA, CDR2 YSYEKL. The CDR3 coding sequence is TGCGCCAGCAGCCAAGGGCAGGGATTATCCTACAATGAGCAGTTCTTC. Protein product: CASSQGQGLSYNEQFF.

This clone was recorded once. The chain uses TRBV15 and TRBJ2-7, with D possibly matching TRBD1 (5 bases). Germline CDR1 and CDR2: LNHNV and YYDKDF (reference sequence). CDR3 length: 14 residues. With 3 bases removed from V and 6 bases from J, the gap between germline ends came to 15 bases. CDR3 protein: CATSSGFQGSEQYF. CDR3 DNA: TGTGCCACCAGCAGCGGATTTCAGGGATCCGAGCAGTACTTC. Drawing the rest from reference TRBV15 and TRBJ2-7, the complete variable domain is DAMVIQNPRYQVTQFGKPVTLSCSQTLNHNVMYWYQQKSSQAPKLLFHYYDKDFNNEADTPDNFQSRRPNTSFCFLDIRSPGLGDTAMYLCATSSGFQGSEQYFGPGTRLTVT.

This rearrangement joins TRBV7-3 to TRBJ1-1; D ambiguous. The CDR3 length is 14 residues. The germline V and J ends were trimmed by 6 bases and 0 bases, with 11 bases remaining between them. Per germline, CDR1 SGHTA and CDR2 FQGTGA. The CDR3 DNA reads TGTGCCAGCAGGTCTCCGCGATTGAACACTGAAGCTTTCTTT. This translates into CASRSPRLNTEAFF.